The clone carrying this T cell receptor (beta chain) is a singleton in its sample. The data stem from a study of blood T cell repertoires in COVID-19. The table came from immunoSEQ multiplex PCR; TCRdb's copy has only in-frame clones and leaves some out. The sample holds approximately 220,000 clones, 83% seen once. The origin of this receptor is a woman in her 50s with acute or convalescent COVID-19. Sequenced sample: peripheral blood.

CDR3 DNA: TGTGCCAGCAGCCAAGACTTACAGGGCTGGGAAAAACTGTTTTTT. Translated: CASSQDLQGWEKLFF. J is TRBJ1-4 and V is TRBV4-2; possible D gene TRBD1, 6 bases. Looked up from germline, CDR1 is LGHNA and CDR2 is YNFKEQ. This CDR3 has 15 amino acids. Trimming left V 0 bases short and J 8 bases short, with 13 bases between.